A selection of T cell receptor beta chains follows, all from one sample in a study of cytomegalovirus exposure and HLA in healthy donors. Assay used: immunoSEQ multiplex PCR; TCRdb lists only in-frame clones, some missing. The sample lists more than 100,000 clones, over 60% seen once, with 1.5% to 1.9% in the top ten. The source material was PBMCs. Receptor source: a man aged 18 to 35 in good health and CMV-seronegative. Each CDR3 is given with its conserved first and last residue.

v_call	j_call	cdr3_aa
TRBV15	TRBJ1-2	CATSSPDRRLYGYTF
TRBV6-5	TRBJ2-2	CASGVTSGNTGELFF
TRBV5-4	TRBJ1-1	CASSLVGRRGDEAFF
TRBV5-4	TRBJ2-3	CASRELAGGMADTQYF
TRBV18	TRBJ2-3	CASSSTSTSGRAVGDTQYF
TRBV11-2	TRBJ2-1	CASSTEISYNEQFF
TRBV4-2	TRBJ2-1	CASSPLANLNNEQFF
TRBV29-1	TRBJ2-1	CSVGRLAENNEQFF
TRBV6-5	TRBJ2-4	CASSRGGVAKNIQYF
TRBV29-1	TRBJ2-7	CSVAGSYYEQYF
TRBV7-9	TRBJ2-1	CASSGRLAGGLSSYNEQFF
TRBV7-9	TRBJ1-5	CASSPGGSWGNQPQHF
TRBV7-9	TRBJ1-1	CSSSLGGAEAFF
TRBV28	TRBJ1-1	CASSFRGLANTEAFF
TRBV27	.	CASSSGSGQGLHEQYF
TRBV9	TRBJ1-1	CASSVNAGTAVTNTEAFF
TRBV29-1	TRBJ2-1	CSEGTSGYNEQFF
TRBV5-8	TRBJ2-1	CASSLHPSLAAYNEQFF
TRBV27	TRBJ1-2	CAIHPTGLHGGQGDLYGYTF
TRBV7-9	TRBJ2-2	CASRPAGAANTGELFF
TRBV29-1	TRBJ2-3	CSVPLAVTDTQYF
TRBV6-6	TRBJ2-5	CASNRDRDSETQYF
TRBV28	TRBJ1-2	CASRREARFGYTF
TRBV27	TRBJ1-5	CASSPRQGDQPQHF
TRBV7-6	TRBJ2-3	CASSPGLPFGGADTQYF
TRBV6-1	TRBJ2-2	CASSAISRGPAGELFF
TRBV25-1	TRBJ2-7	CASSESGSYEQYF
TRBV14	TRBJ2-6	CASSQVPGRSGANVLTF
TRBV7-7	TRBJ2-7	CASSPREFSYEQYF
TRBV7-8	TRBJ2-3	CASSSGPSGHPQDTQYF
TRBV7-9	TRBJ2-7	CASSQTRDRGLEQYF
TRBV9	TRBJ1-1	CASSVGFSGLNTEAFF
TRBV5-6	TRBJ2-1	CASSLVLRGEQFF
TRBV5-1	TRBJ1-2	CASSSLILRGDGYTF
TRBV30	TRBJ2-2	CAWSRRGGELFF
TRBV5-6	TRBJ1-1	CASSLAGRGCEAFF
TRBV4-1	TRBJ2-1	CASSQEGGGQGAHEQFF
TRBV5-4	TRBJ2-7	CASSLESSYEQYF
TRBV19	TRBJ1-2	CASSMVWDISYGYTF
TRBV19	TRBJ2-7	CASSTAGGREQYF
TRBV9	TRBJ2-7	CASSVGLAGYEQYF
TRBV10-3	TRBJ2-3	CATSMGGPTDTQYF
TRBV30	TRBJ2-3	CAWSRGLAGGFDTDTQYF
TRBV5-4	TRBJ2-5	CASSFGGPKGTQYF
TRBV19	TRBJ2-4	CASSPSVNIQYF
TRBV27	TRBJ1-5	CASRRLTNYKVFQPQHF
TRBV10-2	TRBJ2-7	CASGTGGYEQYF
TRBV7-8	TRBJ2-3	CASSVLVLPDTQYF
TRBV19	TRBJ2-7	CASSTGSSYEQYF
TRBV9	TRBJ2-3	CASSLGTSGGAGDTQYF
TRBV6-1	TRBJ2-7	CASRLTGIRDEQYF
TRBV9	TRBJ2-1	CASSVAGRVYEQFF
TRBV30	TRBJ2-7	CAWSPVTRETTYEQYF
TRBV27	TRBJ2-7	CASSGKASGMYEQYF
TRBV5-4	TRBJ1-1	CASSIWTGRVTNTEAFF
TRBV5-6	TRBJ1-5	CASSHYRDRENVNQPQHF
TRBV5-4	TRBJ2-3	CASSSGSGREWADTQYF